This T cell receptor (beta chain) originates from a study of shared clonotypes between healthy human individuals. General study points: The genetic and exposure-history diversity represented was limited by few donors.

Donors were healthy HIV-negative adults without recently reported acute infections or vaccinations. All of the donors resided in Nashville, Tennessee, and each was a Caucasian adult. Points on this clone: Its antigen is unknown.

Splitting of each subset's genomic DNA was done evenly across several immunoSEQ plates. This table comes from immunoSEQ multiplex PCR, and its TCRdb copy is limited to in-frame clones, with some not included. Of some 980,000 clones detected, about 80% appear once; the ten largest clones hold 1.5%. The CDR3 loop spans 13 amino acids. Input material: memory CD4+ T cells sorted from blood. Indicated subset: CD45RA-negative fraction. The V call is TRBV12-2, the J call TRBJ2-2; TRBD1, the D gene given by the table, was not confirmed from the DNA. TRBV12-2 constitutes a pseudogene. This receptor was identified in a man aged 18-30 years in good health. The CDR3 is CASRSGQTGELFF. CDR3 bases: TGTGCAAGTCGCTCTGGACAGACCGGGGAGCTGTTTTTT.